This T cell receptor (beta chain) was identified during a study of blood T cell repertoires in COVID-19. Clones were read by immunoSEQ multiplex PCR, and TCRdb kept only the in-frame ones, dropping some. The sample has about 98,000 clones, roughly 87% seen once. The table lists this clone with a count of one. Trimming at V came to 2 bases and at J to 7 bases, leaving 5 bases not matched to a gene. CDR3 length: 14 amino acids. Germline V gives CDR1 SNHLY, CDR2 FYNNEI. This chain links TRBV2 with TRBJ1-1, with 9 bases lining up with TRBD1. This clonotype originated in a man between 65 and 85 years old with acute or convalescent COVID-19. Sequences were obtained from peripheral blood. The CDR3 loop is CASSERDRELEAFF. Here the CDR3 DNA reads TGTGCCAGCAGTGAACGGGACAGGGAACTTGAAGCTTTCTTT.